This T cell receptor beta chain was obtained from a study of cytomegalovirus exposure and HLA in healthy donors. Study-level results: Common viral pathogens seemed to be connected with several of the most significant clusters, according to a later analysis. Analysis was performed later, and it showed HLA-associated TCR beta chains to be more clonally expanded than equally common others.

It was with 60 Vbeta and 13 Jbeta primers that the PCR ran. The data were produced by immunoSEQ multiplex PCR, yet TCRdb's version contains in-frame clones alone and is incomplete. The sample yields 65,000 to 75,000 clones, 60% to 80% seen once. As to this clone: The antigen is unknown.

V lost 3 bases and J lost 6; bases outside the gene matches: 13. There are 17 residues in the CDR3. Per the germline V gene, CDR1 is SGDLS and CDR2 is YYNGEE. The chain employs TRBV9 and TRBJ2-7; 12 positions match TRBD1. The clonotype was recovered from a man between 40 and 49 years old in good health and CMV-seropositive. The specimen was PBMCs. The CDR3 nucleotides are TGTGCCAGCAGCGGGGGACAGGGGGCGCCCCTCCAGGGCGAGCAGTACTTC. This codes for CASSGGQGAPLQGEQYF. The whole variable domain, remainder taken from reference TRBV9 and TRBJ2-7, is DSGVTQTPKHLITATGQRVTLRCSPRSGDLSVYWYQQSLDQGLQFLIQYYNGEERAKGNILERFSAQQFPDLHSELNLSSLELGDSALYFCASSGGQGAPLQGEQYFGPGTRLTVT.